This T cell receptor beta chain is from a study of cytomegalovirus exposure and HLA in healthy donors. On this clone itself: What it binds is not known.

Study results and limitations: Most of the TCR beta V segments (in an earlier analysis) were productive either about 90% or about 30% of the time. Apparent HLA restriction characterized most CMV-associated TCR beta chains in a later analysis.

PCR was performed using 60 Vbeta and 13 Jbeta primers. Some clones are missing from TCRdb's copy, which holds only in-frame ones; the method was immunoSEQ multiplex PCR. The profile shows roughly 120,000 clones, around 70% of them singletons. Germline values: CDR1 ENHRY, CDR2 SYGVKD. The CDR3 is 16 amino acids. Trimming cost V 4 bases and J 0 bases; bases outside gene matches: 3. Material: PBMCs. The chain joins TRBV10-3 to TRBJ2-2, with 9 positions matching TRBD1. This TCR derives from a woman between 45 and 65 years old in good health and CMV-seropositive. The DNA for the CDR3 is TGTGCCATCAGTGGGGACAGGGCCTCGAACACCGGGGAGCTGTTTTTT. Translating it yields CAISGDRASNTGELFF.